These 10 T cell receptor beta chains share one sample of origin, sequenced in a study of blood T cell repertoires in COVID-19. This table comes from immunoSEQ multiplex PCR, and its TCRdb copy is limited to in-frame clones, with some not included. The data contain about 380,000 clones, about 88% of them singletons. The sample comprised PBMCs or T cells enriched from blood (not recorded which). Receptor source: a woman aged 18-29 years who had recovered from COVID-19.

CDR3 nucleotide sequence: TGCAGCGTTTCCGGGACTAGCCTTCAAGAGACCCAGTACTTC. Translating gives CSVSGTSLQETQYF. The chain joins TRBV29-1 to TRBJ2-5; 9 bases fit TRBD2. The CDR3 has 14 amino acids. Germline-derived CDR1 and CDR2 are SQVTM and ANQGSEA. V shed 5 bases and J 2 bases; nucleotides not matched to a gene: 6.

The chain employs TRBV9 and TRBJ2-3; the D is unclear. The CDR3 covers 15 residues. The germline V gene encodes CDR1 SGDLS and CDR2 YYNGEE. V was pared by 0 bases and J by 3 bases, with 11 bases between. The CDR3 sequence is CASSVGSAGTDTQYF. The CDR3 bases are TGTGCCAGCAGCGTAGGAAGCGCCGGGACAGATACGCAGTATTTT.

V usage is TRBV29-1 and J usage is TRBJ1-6; no firm D call. In germline, CDR1 is SQVTM, CDR2 ANQGSEA. The CDR3 has 13 residues. Deletions cut 0 bases from V and 6 bases from J, with 6 bases between. CDR3 nucleotides: TGCAGCGTTGAAGAAACAGCTAATTCACCCCTCCACTTT. Translating gives CSVEETANSPLHF.

The CDR3 sequence is CASSYLTSGGLETQYF. The DNA for the CDR3 is TGTGCCAGCAGCTATTTGACTAGCGGGGGGTTAGAGACCCAGTACTTC. The chain carries TRBV3-1 (or the pseudogene TRBV3-2) and TRBJ2-5, with 13 bases lining up with TRBD2. There are 16 residues in the CDR3. V was pared by 5 bases and J by 4 bases, with 7 bases of the junction left unmatched. Per the germline V gene, CDR1 is LGHDT and CDR2 is YNNKEL (reference sequence).

This chain uses TRBV5-4 with TRBJ2-7, with 7 bases identical to TRBD1. Germline CDR1 SGHNT, CDR2 YYREEE (reference sequence). V dropped 3 bases and J dropped 2; count of bases not matched to a gene: 8. The length of the CDR3 is 15 residues. CDR3 amino acids: CASSSGTVTPYEQYF. The DNA of the CDR3 is TGTGCCAGCAGCTCAGGGACAGTGACCCCCTACGAGCAGTACTTC. The whole variable domain, remainder taken from reference TRBV5-4 and TRBJ2-7, is ETGVTQSPTHLIKTRGQQVTLRCSSQSGHNTVSWYQQALGQGPQFIFQYYREEENGRGNFPPRFSGLQFPNYSSELNVNALELDDSALYLCASSSGTVTPYEQYFGPGTRLTVT.

The rearrangement uses TRBV5-1 and TRBJ1-4; 7 bases agree with TRBD1. The CDR3 totals 16 residues. The V gene end was trimmed by 1 base and the J gene end by 4 bases; junction bases not matched to a gene: 7. CDR1 and CDR2 (germline): SGHRS, YFSETQ. CDR3 protein: CASSLNPGQNNEKLFF. CDR3 sequence (DNA): TGCGCCAGCAGCTTGAATCCGGGACAGAATAATGAAAAACTGTTTTTT.

The chain uses TRBV24-1 and TRBJ2-3, with 7 positions matching TRBD1. Trimming cost V 9 bases and J 6 bases; bases outside gene matches: 14. CDR1 KGHDR and CDR2 SFDVKD come from the germline V gene. The length of the CDR3 is 15 residues. CDR3 sequence: CATRGTDDPPDTQYF. CDR3 bases: TGTGCCACCCGTGGGACAGACGATCCCCCCGATACGCAGTATTTT.

J is TRBJ2-5 and V is TRBV9, with a tentative D call TRBD1 (5 bases). In germline, CDR1 is SGDLS, CDR2 YYNGEE. This CDR3 is built from 14 residues. Trimming removed 0 bases at V and 4 bases at J, with 10 bases between. CDR3 protein: CASSVAAQGETQYF. In DNA form, the CDR3 reads TGTGCCAGCAGCGTAGCGGCCCAGGGAGAGACCCAGTACTTC. The full variable domain, rest sourced from reference TRBV9 and TRBJ2-5, is DSGVTQTPKHLITATGQRVTLRCSPRSGDLSVYWYQQSLDQGLQFLIQYYNGEERAKGNILERFSAQQFPDLHSELNLSSLELGDSALYFCASSVAAQGETQYFGPGTRLLVL.

The genes are TRBV7-9 and TRBJ1-2, with D unclear. This CDR3 is built from 13 residues. Between the trimmed V and J ends, which lost 2 bases and 8 bases, there was a span of 12 bases. Germline V lookup: CDR1 SEHNR, CDR2 FQNEAQ (reference sequence). This chain's CDR3 is CASSLSSPLGYTF. CDR3 coding DNA: TGTGCCAGCAGCTTATCCTCCCCCTTGGGCTACACCTTC.

V gene TRBV12-5 combines with J gene TRBJ1-1; TRBD1 matches 8 bases. The CDR3 is 16 amino acids. CDR1 is LGHNT and CDR2 is FRNRAP in the germline V gene. V gave up 1 base and J gave up 6 bases; unmatched junction bases: 10. The CDR3 loop is CASGLDRTGYIAEAFF. The CDR3 nucleotides are TGTGCTAGTGGTTTGGATCGGACAGGGTATATCGCTGAAGCTTTCTTT.